The 23 T cell receptor beta chains in this list originate from one sample, sequenced in a study of blood T cell repertoires in COVID-19. The protocol was immunoSEQ multiplex PCR, while the TCRdb copy is restricted to in-frame clones and leaves out a portion. This sample carries about 380,000 clones, around nine tenths of them seen once, and the ten largest clones take more than 0.95%. The sequenced material came from PBMCs or T cells enriched from blood (not recorded which). All receptors derive from a woman aged 18 to 35 who had recovered from COVID-19.

The chain is built from TRBV12-5 and TRBJ1-4, with 8 bases that match TRBD1. Germline CDR1 is LGHNT and CDR2 is FRNRAP. V lost 7 bases to trimming and J lost 0 bases; unmatched junction nucleotides: 19. The CDR3 runs 20 residues. The CDR3 here is CASAQTPGTGPFATNEKLFF. The CDR3 nucleotides are TGTGCTAGTGCCCAAACTCCGGGGACAGGACCTTTTGCAACTAATGAAAAACTGTTTTTT.

V is TRBV11-3 and J is TRBJ1-6; 7 nucleotides agree with TRBD1. Germline CDR1 and CDR2: SGHNT and YENEEA. The CDR3 covers 15 residues. V was clipped by 4 bases and J by 5 bases; unmatched bases: 5. For the CDR3, the DNA is TGTGCCAGCAGCTCCACAGGGGCGGATAATTCACCCCTCCACTTT. Translation: CASSSTGADNSPLHF.

The rearrangement links TRBV2 to TRBJ1-6, with D perhaps TRBD1 (5 bases). V lost 9 bases and J 9 bases, leaving 15 bases between the germline ends. This CDR3 contains 13 residues. The germline CDR1 and CDR2 sequences are SNHLY and FYNNEI. The CDR3 loop is CASAGRESSPLHF. CDR3 DNA sequence: TGTGCCAGTGCAGGGCGGGAGAGTTCACCCCTCCACTTT.

This clone occurred a few times. The chain recombines TRBV5-1 with TRBJ1-1; D gene unclear. Per germline, CDR1 SGHRS and CDR2 YFSETQ. The CDR3 length is 15 residues. Trimming took 0 bases from V and 0 from J, leaving 9 bases between them. The CDR3 nucleotides read TGCGCCAGCAGCTTGGTGGCCACCTTGAACACTGAAGCTTTCTTT. It codes for CASSLVATLNTEAFF.

The genes are TRBV5-6 and TRBJ1-5, with D unclear. Germline V lookup: CDR1 SGHDT, CDR2 YYEEEE. This CDR3 is built from 13 residues. V dropped 0 bases and J dropped 4 bases, with 5 bases sitting between them. The CDR3 reads CASSLAPNQPQHF. CDR3 in DNA: TGTGCCAGCAGCTTGGCCCCTAATCAGCCCCAGCATTTT.

This clone was counted between two and nine times. The V and J genes are TRBV6-5 and TRBJ1-1; D unresolved. The germline V and J ends were trimmed by 7 bases and 6 bases, with 12 bases remaining between them. The germline CDR1 and CDR2 sequences are MNHEY and SVGAGI. The CDR3 runs 12 residues. The CDR3 DNA follows: TGTGCCAGCAAGGGAGGTGGACCTGAAGCTTTCTTT. It translates to CASKGGGPEAFF.

V usage is TRBV29-1 and J usage is TRBJ1-1, with D hard to call. The CDR3 totals 9 residues. CDR1 is SQVTM, CDR2 ANQGSEA, per germline. The germline V and J ends were trimmed by 3 bases and 10 bases, with 6 bases remaining between them. In DNA form, the CDR3 reads TGCAGCGTTGATAGTAGAGCTTTCTTT. This encodes CSVDSRAFF.

The sample holds a few counts of this clone. V usage is TRBV5-1 and J usage is TRBJ2-1; D possibly corresponds to TRBD2 (6 bases). CDR3 length equals 14 residues. V lost 5 bases, J lost 0 bases, and 9 bases lay in between. Germline-derived CDR1 and CDR2 are SGHRS and YFSETQ. The CDR3 bases are TGCGCCAGCAGTCGGACTAACTCCTACAATGAGCAGTTCTTC. As protein: CASSRTNSYNEQFF.

The CDR3 loop is CAWSVQRGAPETQYF. CDR3 DNA sequence: TGTGCCTGGAGTGTGCAGCGGGGGGCCCCCGAGACCCAGTACTTC. The chain couples TRBV30 to TRBJ2-5, with 9 bases aligning to TRBD2. The CDR3 consists of 15 residues. Unmatched junction bases numbered 7, after V lost 0 bases and J lost 5 bases. Germline CDR1 and CDR2: GTSNPN and SVGIG (reference sequence).

The chain is built from TRBV19 and TRBJ2-3; D is perhaps TRBD1 (5 bases). CDR3 length equals 15 residues. V shed 6 bases and J shed 0 bases, with 13 bases lying between them. Germline V gives CDR1 LNHDA, CDR2 SQIVND (reference sequence). The CDR3 reads CASRGRTHSTDTQYF. CDR3 sequence (DNA): TGTGCCAGTAGGGGGCGGACGCATAGCACAGATACGCAGTATTTT.

This chain links TRBV6-5 with TRBJ1-2; 9 nucleotides agree with TRBD1. Germline V lookup: CDR1 MNHEY, CDR2 SVGAGI. This CDR3 contains 14 residues. After removal of 6 bases from V and 3 bases from J, the junction contained 5 bases not matched to a gene. CDR3 sequence reads: CASRRTGEDYGYTF. The DNA of the CDR3 is TGTGCCAGCAGAAGGACAGGGGAGGACTATGGCTACACCTTC.

The rearrangement links TRBV30 to TRBJ2-7; TRBD1 matches 7 bases. The CDR3 totals 13 residues. Trimming removed 4 bases from V and 2 bases from J; junction bases left unmatched: 5. Per the germline V gene, CDR1 is GTSNPN and CDR2 is SVGIG (reference sequence). DNA for the CDR3: TGTGCCTGGAACAGGGGTAGACCCTACGAGCAGTACTTC. It translates to CAWNRGRPYEQYF.

This clone was observed once. This chain connects TRBV7-3 to TRBJ2-2; 10 bases align to TRBD2. Germline lookup yields CDR1 SGHTA and CDR2 FQGTGA. The CDR3 length is 15 residues. The junction had 1 base not matched to a gene; V was cut back by 5 bases and J by 1 base. CDR3 coding DNA: TGTGCCAGCAGCAGACTAGCGGGGAACACCGGGGAGCTGTTTTTT. Translating it yields CASSRLAGNTGELFF.

The genes are TRBV9 and TRBJ2-5; TRBD2 matches 7 bases. This CDR3 contains 15 residues. V trimming: 4 bases; J trimming: 6 bases; junction bases outside the gene matches: 12. The V gene's germline CDR1 is SGDLS and CDR2 YYNGEE. CDR3 loop: CASSPRGEVSQTQYF. The DNA for the CDR3 is TGTGCCAGCAGCCCACGGGGGGAGGTATCACAGACCCAGTACTTC.

The chain employs TRBV3-1 (or the pseudogene TRBV3-2) and TRBJ2-7; D is unresolved. Germline CDR1 is LGHDT and CDR2 is YNNKEL (reference sequence). The CDR3 covers 13 residues. V lost 0 bases to trimming and J lost 12 bases, with 15 bases between them. The CDR3 bases are TGTGCCAGCAGCCAAGAGAGGTCCACCTCTTTGTACTTC. Its protein is CASSQERSTSLYF.

The J gene is TRBJ2-5, the V gene TRBV4-1, with a tentative D call TRBD2 (5 bases). Trimming cost V 0 bases and J 5 bases, with 16 bases left between them. Germline loops: CDR1 MGHRA, CDR2 YSYEKL. This CDR3 spans 16 amino acids. The CDR3 reads CASSQEIGPRGETQYF. The DNA of the CDR3 is TGCGCCAGCAGCCAAGAAATCGGGCCCCGAGGGGAGACCCAGTACTTC.

This clone appeared once. This sequence joins TRBV9 and TRBJ1-6; 7 nucleotides line up with TRBD1. V was pared by 4 bases and J by 5 bases, with 6 bases of the junction left unmatched. The CDR3 consists of 15 residues. Germline values: CDR1 SGDLS, CDR2 YYNGEE. The CDR3 reads CASSPRDSHNSPLHF. In nucleotides, the CDR3 is TGTGCCAGCAGCCCGCGGGACAGTCATAATTCACCCCTCCACTTT.

The chain has TRBV3-1 (or the pseudogene TRBV3-2) and TRBJ1-5; tentative D call: TRBD1 (5 bases). Trimming took off 1 base at V and 4 bases at J, with 11 bases between the two ends. Germline V gene sequence: CDR1 LGHDT, CDR2 YNNKEL (reference sequence). CDR3 length equals 15 residues. CDR3: CASSQAGRGNQPQHF. The CDR3 DNA sequence: TGTGCCAGCAGCCAAGCCGGAAGGGGAAATCAGCCCCAGCATTTT.

In the case of this clone: The sample has other DNA sequences that encode this CDR3 too. The V and J genes are TRBV5-1 and TRBJ1-2, with TRBD1 identical over 8 bases. With V trimmed by 4 bases and J by 3 bases, 2 bases remained unmatched. The CDR3 is 13 residues long. Looked up from germline, CDR1 is SGHRS and CDR2 is YFSETQ. The CDR3, as DNA: TGCGCCAGCAGCACAGGGGGTGACTATGGCTACACCTTC. This translates into CASSTGGDYGYTF.

This chain connects TRBV19 to TRBJ1-5; perhaps TRBD1 as D (5 bases). The CDR3 runs to 15 residues. CDR1 is LNHDA and CDR2 is SQIVND in the germline V gene (reference sequence). The V end was cut by 1 base, the J end by 5 bases, with 12 bases between. The CDR3 DNA sequence: TGTGCCAGTAGTATAGCGCAGGGTCCGTATCAGCCCCAGCATTTT. Translated: CASSIAQGPYQPQHF.

This chain connects TRBV27 to TRBJ1-1; 7 bases map to TRBD1. V was pared by 6 bases and J by 3 bases, with 13 bases of the junction left unmatched. CDR1 is MNHEY and CDR2 is SMNVEV in the germline V gene (reference sequence). This CDR3 contains 16 residues. Written as DNA, the CDR3 is TGTGCCAGCAGCCGGTCCACAGGGGTACTCGACACTGAAGCTTTCTTT. This codes for CASSRSTGVLDTEAFF.

This chain uses TRBV9 with TRBJ2-5; 7 bases fit TRBD1. The CDR3 is made up of 15 amino acids. Germline assignment: CDR1 SGDLS and CDR2 YYNGEE. Germline trimming cut 0 bases from V and 0 bases from J; bases unmatched to any gene: 2. CDR3 nucleotide sequence: TGTGCCAGCAGCGTAGCTGGACAGGACCAAGAGACCCAGTACTTC. Its protein product is CASSVAGQDQETQYF.

The chain has TRBV18 and TRBJ2-7; 8 positions agree with TRBD1. The CDR3 length is 16 residues. The V gene's germline CDR1 is KGHSH and CDR2 LQKENI. Trimming cost V 2 bases and J 4 bases; bases outside gene matches: 10. The CDR3 here is CASSPYPGQGGYEQYF. CDR3 sequence (DNA): TGTGCCAGCTCACCATATCCCGGACAGGGTGGTTACGAGCAGTACTTC.